What follows describes a single TCR beta chain. Antigen: not known. This record belongs to a study of T-cell memory formation after mild COVID-19. General study results and limits: Memory from before infection featured some responding clones, which suggests cross-reactive memory joined.

5'RACE primed from the constant segment yielded TCR alpha and TCR beta cDNA libraries bearing sample barcodes and UMIs. TCRdb recomputed calls from the 5' RACE reads with MiXCR, one row per CDR3 protein. The sample carries around 400,000 distinct CDR3 sequences, around 24% recorded once. Germline CDR1 and CDR2: MNHEY and SVGAGI. The V gene end was trimmed by 6 bases and the J gene end by 1 base; junction bases not matched to a gene: 2. The CDR3 has 14 residues. The V call is TRBV6-5, the J call TRBJ2-2, with 7 bases lining up with TRBD2. What was sequenced was PBMCs or a T cell subset sorted from them (not recorded which). This TCR was recovered from an adult woman who had mild COVID-19 (a few samples of this study predate the infection). Cell type and time point are not known. The CDR3 nucleotides read TGTGCCAGCAGACCTAGCGGGAACACCGGGGAGCTGTTTTTT. Its translation is CASRPSGNTGELFF.